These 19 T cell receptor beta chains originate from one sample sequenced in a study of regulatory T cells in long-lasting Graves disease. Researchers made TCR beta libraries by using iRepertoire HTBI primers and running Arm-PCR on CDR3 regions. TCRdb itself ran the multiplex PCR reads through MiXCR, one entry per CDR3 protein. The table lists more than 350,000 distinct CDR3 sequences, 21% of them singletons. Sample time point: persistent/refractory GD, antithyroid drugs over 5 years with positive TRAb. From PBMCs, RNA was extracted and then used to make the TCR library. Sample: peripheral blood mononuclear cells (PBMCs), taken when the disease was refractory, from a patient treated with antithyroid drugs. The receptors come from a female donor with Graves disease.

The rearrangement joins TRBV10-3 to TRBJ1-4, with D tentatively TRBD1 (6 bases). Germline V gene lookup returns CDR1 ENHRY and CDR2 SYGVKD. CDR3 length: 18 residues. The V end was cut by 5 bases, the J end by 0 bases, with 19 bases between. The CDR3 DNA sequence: TGTGCCATCAGTACCGGGACACTCGGGACTGCAACTAATGAAAAACTGTTTTTT. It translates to CAISTGTLGTATNEKLFF.

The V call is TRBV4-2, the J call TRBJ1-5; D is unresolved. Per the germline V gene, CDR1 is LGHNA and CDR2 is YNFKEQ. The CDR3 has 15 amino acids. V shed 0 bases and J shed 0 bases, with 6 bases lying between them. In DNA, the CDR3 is TGTGCCAGCAGCCAAGAGTCCCTTAGCAATCAGCCCCAGCATTTT. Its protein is CASSQESLSNQPQHF.

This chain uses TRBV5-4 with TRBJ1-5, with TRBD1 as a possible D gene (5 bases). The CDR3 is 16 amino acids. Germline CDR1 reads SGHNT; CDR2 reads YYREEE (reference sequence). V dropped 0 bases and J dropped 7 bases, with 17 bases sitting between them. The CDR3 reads CASSLDGGAQGQPQHF. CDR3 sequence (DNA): TGTGCCAGCAGCTTGGATGGAGGGGCCCAAGGACAGCCCCAGCATTTT.

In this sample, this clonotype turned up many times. The CDR3, as DNA: TGCAGTGCTAGAGATAGAAGGGCAGGGTCGAACACCGGGGAGCTGTTTTTT. This codes for CSARDRRAGSNTGELFF. J is TRBJ2-2 and V is TRBV20-1; D is possibly TRBD1 (5 bases). In germline, CDR1 is DFQATT, CDR2 SNEGSKA (reference sequence). The CDR3 sequence is 17 residues long. V shed 0 bases and J shed 0 bases, with 14 bases lying between them.

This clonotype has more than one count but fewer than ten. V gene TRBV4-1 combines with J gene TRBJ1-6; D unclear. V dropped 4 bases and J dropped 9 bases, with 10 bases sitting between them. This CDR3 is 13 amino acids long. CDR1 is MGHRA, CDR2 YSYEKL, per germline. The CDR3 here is CASSPREGSPLHF. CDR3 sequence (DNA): TGCGCCAGCAGCCCTCGCGAGGGTTCACCCCTCCACTTT.

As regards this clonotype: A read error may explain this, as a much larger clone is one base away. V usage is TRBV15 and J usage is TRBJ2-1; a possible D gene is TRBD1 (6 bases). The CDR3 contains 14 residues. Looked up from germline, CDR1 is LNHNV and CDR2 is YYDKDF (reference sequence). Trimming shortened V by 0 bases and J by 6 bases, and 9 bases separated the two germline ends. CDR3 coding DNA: TGTGCCACCAGCAGAGATAAACAGGGCAATGAGCAGTTCTTC. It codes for CATSRDKQGNEQFF.

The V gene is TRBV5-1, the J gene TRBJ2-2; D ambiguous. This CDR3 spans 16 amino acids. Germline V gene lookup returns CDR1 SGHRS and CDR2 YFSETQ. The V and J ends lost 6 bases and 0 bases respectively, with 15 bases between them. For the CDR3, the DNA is TGCGCCAGCATACTATATGACATCGCGAACACCGGGGAGCTGTTTTTT. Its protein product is CASILYDIANTGELFF.

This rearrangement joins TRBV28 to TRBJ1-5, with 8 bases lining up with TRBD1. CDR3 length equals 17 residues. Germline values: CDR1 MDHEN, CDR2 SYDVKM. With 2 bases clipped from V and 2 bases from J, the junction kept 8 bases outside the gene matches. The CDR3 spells CASSLGTGPAGNQPQHF. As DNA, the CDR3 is TGTGCCAGCAGTTTAGGGACAGGTCCCGCTGGCAATCAGCCCCAGCATTTT. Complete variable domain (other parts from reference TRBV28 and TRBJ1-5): DVKVTQSSRYLVKRTGEKVFLECVQDMDHENMFWYRQDPGLGLRLIYFSYDVKMKEKGDIPEGYSVSREKKERFSLILESASTNQTSMYLCASSLGTGPAGNQPQHFGDGTRLSIL.

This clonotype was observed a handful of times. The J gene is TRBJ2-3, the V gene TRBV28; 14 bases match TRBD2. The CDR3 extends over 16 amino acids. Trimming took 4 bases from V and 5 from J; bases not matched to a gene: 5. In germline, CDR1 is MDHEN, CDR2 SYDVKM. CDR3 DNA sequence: TGTGCCAGCAGTTCGGGACTAGCGGGAGTGGGAGATACGCAGTATTTT. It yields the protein CASSSGLAGVGDTQYF.

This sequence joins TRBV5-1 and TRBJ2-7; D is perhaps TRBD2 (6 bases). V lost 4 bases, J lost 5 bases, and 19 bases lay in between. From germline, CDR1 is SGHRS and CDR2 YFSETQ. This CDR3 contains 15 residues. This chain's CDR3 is CASSPGGVSVDEQYF. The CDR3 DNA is TGCGCCAGCAGCCCAGGAGGGGTGTCTGTGGACGAGCAGTACTTC.

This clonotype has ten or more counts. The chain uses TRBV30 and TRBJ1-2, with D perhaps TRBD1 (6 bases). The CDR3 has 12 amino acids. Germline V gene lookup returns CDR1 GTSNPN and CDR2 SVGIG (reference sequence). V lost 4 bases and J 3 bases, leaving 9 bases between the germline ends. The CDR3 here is CAWMGHDYGYTF. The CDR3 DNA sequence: TGTGCCTGGATGGGACACGACTATGGCTACACCTTC.

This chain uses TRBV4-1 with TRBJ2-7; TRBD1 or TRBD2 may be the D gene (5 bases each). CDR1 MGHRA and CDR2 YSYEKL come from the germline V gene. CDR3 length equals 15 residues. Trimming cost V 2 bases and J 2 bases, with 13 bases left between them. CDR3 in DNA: TGCGCCAGCAGCCAAACGTCCGGGACGGCCTACGAGCAGTACTTC. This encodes CASSQTSGTAYEQYF.

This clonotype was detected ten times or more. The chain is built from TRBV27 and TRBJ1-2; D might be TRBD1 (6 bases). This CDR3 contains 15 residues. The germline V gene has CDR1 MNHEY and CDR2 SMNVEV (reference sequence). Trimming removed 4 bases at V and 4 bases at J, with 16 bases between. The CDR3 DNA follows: TGTGCCAGCAGTTCTCCTTTACAGGGTAGCTATGGCTACACCTTC. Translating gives CASSSPLQGSYGYTF.

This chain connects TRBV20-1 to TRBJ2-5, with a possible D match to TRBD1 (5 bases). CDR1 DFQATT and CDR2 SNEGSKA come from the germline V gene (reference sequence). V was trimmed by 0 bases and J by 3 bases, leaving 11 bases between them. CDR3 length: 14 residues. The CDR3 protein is CSARDFQGEETQYF. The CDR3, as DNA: TGCAGTGCTAGAGATTTTCAGGGTGAAGAGACCCAGTACTTC.

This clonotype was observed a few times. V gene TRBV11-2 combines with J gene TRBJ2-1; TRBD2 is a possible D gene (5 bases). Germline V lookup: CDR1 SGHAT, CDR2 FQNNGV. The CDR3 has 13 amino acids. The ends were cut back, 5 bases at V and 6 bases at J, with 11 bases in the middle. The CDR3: CASSTGLSNEQFF. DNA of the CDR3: TGTGCCAGCAGCACCGGACTTTCCAATGAGCAGTTCTTC.

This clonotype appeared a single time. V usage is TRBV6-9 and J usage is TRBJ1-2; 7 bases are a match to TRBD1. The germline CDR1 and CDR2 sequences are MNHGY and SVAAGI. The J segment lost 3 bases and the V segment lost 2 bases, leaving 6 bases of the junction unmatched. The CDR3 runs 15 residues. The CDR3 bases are TGTGCCAGCAGTTATACAGGGACAGCCGACTATGGCTACACCTTC. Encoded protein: CASSYTGTADYGYTF.

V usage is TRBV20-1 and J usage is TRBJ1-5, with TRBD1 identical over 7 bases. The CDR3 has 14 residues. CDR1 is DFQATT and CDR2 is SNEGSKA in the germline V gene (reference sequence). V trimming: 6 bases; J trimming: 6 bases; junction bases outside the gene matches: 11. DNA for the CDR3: TGCAGTGCCGACAGGGCTGGGGGCCGTCAGCCCCAGCATTTT. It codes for CSADRAGGRQPQHF.

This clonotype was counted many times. The CDR3 sequence: CASATDGNQPQHF. CDR3 DNA sequence: TGTGCCAGCGCGACGGACGGCAATCAGCCCCAGCATTTT. V is TRBV27 and J is TRBJ1-5; D gene ambiguous. V shed 8 bases and J shed 2 bases, with 10 bases lying between them. CDR3 size: 13 residues. Germline CDR1 MNHEY, CDR2 SMNVEV (reference sequence).

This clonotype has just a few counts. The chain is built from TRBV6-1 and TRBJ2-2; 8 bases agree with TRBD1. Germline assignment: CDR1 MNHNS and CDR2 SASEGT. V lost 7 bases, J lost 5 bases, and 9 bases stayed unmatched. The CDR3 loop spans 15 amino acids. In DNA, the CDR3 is TGTGCCAGCAAGCAGACAGGGGCCGAGACCGGGGAGCTGTTTTTT. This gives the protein CASKQTGAETGELFF.